The rows below give T cell receptor beta chains drawn from one sample of a study of beta chain features in type 1 diabetes. The assay was immunoSEQ multiplex PCR, and TCRdb's table has in-frame clones only and misses some. The repertoire has 150,000 to 180,000 clones, roughly 8% of them found once; the top ten carry 0.65%. Sequenced input: central memory CD4+ T cells from blood. The receptors originated from a man younger than 30 in good health. Both conserved end residues are part of each CDR3. D genes are given only for firm matches. Clone size appears in some rows only: once, few, many, or a class for an expanded clone.

j_gene	d_gene	v_gene	abundance	CDR3nt	CDR3aa
TRBJ1-5	.	TRBV6-6	many	TGTGCCAGCAGTTACTCGGGGGGGACGACCAATCAGCCCCAGCATTTT	CASSYSGGTTNQPQHF
TRBJ2-3	TRBD1	TRBV4-1	.	TGCGCCAGCAGTCGTGGGACAGGAAATCCCTCTTCCCGCACAGATACGCAGTATTTT	CASSRGTGNPSSRTDTQYF
TRBJ1-5	.	TRBV19	.	TGTGCCAGTAGTCCCGGGGTAGGAGGGATTGGGCAGCCCCAGCATTTT	CASSPGVGGIGQPQHF
TRBJ2-1	TRBD2	TRBV4-3	many	TGCGCCAGCAGCCAAGACTCTAGCGGGCAGCGGCGGTTCTTC	CASSQDSSGQRRFF
TRBJ2-3	.	TRBV9	few	TGTGCCAGCAGCCCTCAGGGTAGTACAGATACGCAGTATTTT	CASSPQGSTDTQYF
TRBJ2-1	.	TRBV2	few	TGTGCCAGCAACGGACAGACCAACAATGAGCAGTTCTTC	CASNGQTNNEQFF
TRBJ1-5	.	TRBV7-9	.	TGTGCCAGCAGCTTAGGAGGGAATAGCAATCAGCCCCAGCATTTT	CASSLGGNSNQPQHF
TRBJ1-2	TRBD1	TRBV19	.	TGTGCCAGTACCAGGGACAGTACAGGAGGCTACACCTTC	CASTRDSTGGYTF
TRBJ2-7	TRBD1	TRBV27	.	TGTGCCAGCAGTTTCTTAACCGGGACAGGGGGCGGTCAGTACTTC	CASSFLTGTGGGQYF
TRBJ2-1	.	TRBV5-1	few	TGCGCCAGCAGCTTGGTAGGCAGGGGCACGTCCAATGAGCAGTTCTTC	CASSLVGRGTSNEQFF
TRBJ2-5	.	TRBV28	.	TGTGCCAGCAGCGGGGGAGCTTCTCAAGAGACCCAGTACTTC	CASSGGASQETQYF
TRBJ2-2	.	TRBV7-9	medium-sized	TGTGCCAGCAGCTTAGCGCGGCTCGGGGAGCTGTTTTTT	CASSLARLGELFF
TRBJ1-4	.	TRBV14	.	TGTGCCAGCAGCCAAGATCTCATCGGGGAAAAACTGTTTTTT	CASSQDLIGEKLFF
TRBJ2-7	.	TRBV2	.	TGTGCCAGCAGTGAAGCGTCCAGGGGTTCCTACGAGCAGTACTTC	CASSEASRGSYEQYF
TRBJ2-1	TRBD2	TRBV9	.	TGTGCCAGCAGCGTAGTAAGTCTAGCGGGAGTCAGTGAGCAGTTCTTC	CASSVVSLAGVSEQFF
TRBJ2-7	TRBD1	TRBV7-8	.	TGTGCCAGCAGCTTAGGGGACAGGAGAACCTACGAGCAGTACTTC	CASSLGDRRTYEQYF
TRBJ1-2	TRBD1	TRBV5-6	few	TGTGCCAGCACTCTGACAGGGGGTTCCTACACCTTC	CASTLTGGSYTF
TRBJ1-4	.	TRBV15	.	TGTGCCACCAGCAGAGACAGACAGACTGAAAAACTGTTTTTT	CATSRDRQTEKLFF
TRBJ2-7	.	TRBV7-2	many	TGTGCCAGCAGCTTAGTAGCCAGCTACGAGCAGTACTTC	CASSLVASYEQYF
TRBJ1-2	TRBD1	TRBV4-3	.	TGCGCCAGCAGCCCTAGACAGGGCCCATATGGCTACACCTTC	CASSPRQGPYGYTF
TRBJ1-2	TRBD1	TRBV7-2	.	TGTGCCAGCAGCCCAGGGACAGCGGCCTATGGCTACACCTTC	CASSPGTAAYGYTF
TRBJ2-1	.	TRBV7-9	few	TGTGCCAGCAGCTTGCCGGGTCTCGAGAGAAGGTTCTTC	CASSLPGLERRFF
TRBJ2-2	.	TRBV5-5	.	TGTGCCAGCAGCTTGGACCGGGCCGGGGAGCTGTTTTTT	CASSLDRAGELFF
TRBJ2-1	TRBD2	TRBV7-2	few	TGTGCCAGCAGCTTAGTTGGGGGAGGGTTCGATGAGCAGTTCTTC	CASSLVGGGFDEQFF
TRBJ2-1	.	TRBV9	many	TGTGCCAGCAGCGACGCGCCGGTGCTAGCGACTTACAATGAGCAGTTCTTC	CASSDAPVLATYNEQFF